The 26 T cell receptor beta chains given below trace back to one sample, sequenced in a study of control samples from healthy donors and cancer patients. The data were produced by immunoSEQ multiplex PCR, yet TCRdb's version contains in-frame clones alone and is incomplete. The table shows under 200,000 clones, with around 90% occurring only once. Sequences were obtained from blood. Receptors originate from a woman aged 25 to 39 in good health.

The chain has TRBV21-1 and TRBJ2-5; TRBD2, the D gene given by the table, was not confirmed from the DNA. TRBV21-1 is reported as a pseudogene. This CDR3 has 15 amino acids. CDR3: CASSSRLAVQETQYF. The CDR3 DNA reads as TGTGCCAGCAGCTCCCGACTAGCGGTACAAGAGACCCAGTACTTC.

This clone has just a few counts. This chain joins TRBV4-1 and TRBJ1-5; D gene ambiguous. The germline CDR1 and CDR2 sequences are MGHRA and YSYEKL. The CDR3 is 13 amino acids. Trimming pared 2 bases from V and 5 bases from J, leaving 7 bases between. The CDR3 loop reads CASSQRADQPQHF. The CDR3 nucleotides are TGCGCCAGCAGCCAAAGGGCAGATCAGCCCCAGCATTTT.

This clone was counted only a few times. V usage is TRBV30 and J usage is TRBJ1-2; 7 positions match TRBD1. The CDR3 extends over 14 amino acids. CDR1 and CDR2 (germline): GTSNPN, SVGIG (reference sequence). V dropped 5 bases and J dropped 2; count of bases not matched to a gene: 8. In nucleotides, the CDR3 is TGTGCCTGGCACTCTCCAGGGGGGAACTATGGCTACACCTTC. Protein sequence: CAWHSPGGNYGYTF.

CDR3 sequence reads: CAWTGQGDGSPLHF. CDR3 sequence (DNA): TGTGCCTGGACCGGACAGGGTGACGGTTCACCCCTCCACTTT. The chain is built from TRBV30 and TRBJ1-6, with 8 bases matching TRBD1. Germline loops: CDR1 GTSNPN, CDR2 SVGIG (reference sequence). CDR3 length equals 14 residues. With V trimmed by 4 bases and J by 9 bases, 8 bases remained unmatched.

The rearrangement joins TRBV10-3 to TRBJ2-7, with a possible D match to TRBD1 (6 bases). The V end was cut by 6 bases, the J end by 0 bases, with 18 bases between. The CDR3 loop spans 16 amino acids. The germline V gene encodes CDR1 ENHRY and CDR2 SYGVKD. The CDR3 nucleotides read TGTGCCATCAGGGAGACAGGTCCATCTCCCTCCTACGAGCAGTACTTC. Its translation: CAIRETGPSPSYEQYF.

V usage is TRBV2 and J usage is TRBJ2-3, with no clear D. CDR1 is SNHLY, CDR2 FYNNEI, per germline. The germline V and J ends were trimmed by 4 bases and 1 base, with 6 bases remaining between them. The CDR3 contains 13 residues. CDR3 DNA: TGTGCCAGCAGTGGCGGCCGCACAGATACGCAGTATTTT. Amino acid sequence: CASSGGRTDTQYF.

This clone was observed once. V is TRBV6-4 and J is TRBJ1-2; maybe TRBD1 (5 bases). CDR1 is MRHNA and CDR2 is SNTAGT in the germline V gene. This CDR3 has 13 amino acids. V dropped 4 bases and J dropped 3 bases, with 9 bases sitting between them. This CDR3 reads CASSVGTHYGYTF. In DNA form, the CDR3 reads TGTGCCAGCAGTGTCGGGACGCACTATGGCTACACCTTC.

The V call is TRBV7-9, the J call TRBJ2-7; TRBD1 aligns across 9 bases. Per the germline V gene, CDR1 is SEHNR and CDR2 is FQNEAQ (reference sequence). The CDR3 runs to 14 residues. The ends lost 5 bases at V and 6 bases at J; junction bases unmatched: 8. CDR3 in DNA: TGTGCCAGCAGCCGTTCGGGACAGGGACCCGAGCAGTACTTC. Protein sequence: CASSRSGQGPEQYF.

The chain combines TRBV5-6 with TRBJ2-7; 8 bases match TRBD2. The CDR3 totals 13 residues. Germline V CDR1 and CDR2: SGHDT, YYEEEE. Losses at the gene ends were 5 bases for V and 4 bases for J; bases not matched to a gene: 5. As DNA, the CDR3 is TGTGCCAGCAGTCCGGGACTAGGGTACGAGCAGTACTTC. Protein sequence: CASSPGLGYEQYF.

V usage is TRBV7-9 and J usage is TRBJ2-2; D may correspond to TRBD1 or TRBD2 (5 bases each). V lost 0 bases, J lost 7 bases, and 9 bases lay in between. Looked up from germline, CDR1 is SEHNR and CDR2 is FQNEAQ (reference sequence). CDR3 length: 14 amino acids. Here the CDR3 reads CASSLARDLGELFF. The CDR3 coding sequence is TGTGCCAGCAGCTTAGCCAGGGACCTCGGGGAGCTGTTTTTT.

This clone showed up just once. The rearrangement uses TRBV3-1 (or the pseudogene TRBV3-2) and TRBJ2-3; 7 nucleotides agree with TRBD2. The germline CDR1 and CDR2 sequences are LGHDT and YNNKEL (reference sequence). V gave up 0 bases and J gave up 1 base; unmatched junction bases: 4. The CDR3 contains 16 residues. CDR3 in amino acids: CASSQDGLAGTDTQYF. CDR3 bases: TGTGCCAGCAGCCAAGATGGGCTAGCGGGCACAGATACGCAGTATTTT.

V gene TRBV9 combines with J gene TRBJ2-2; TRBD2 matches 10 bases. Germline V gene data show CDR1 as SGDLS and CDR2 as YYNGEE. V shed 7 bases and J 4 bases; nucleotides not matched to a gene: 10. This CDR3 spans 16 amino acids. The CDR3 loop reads CASSNGLADLTGELFF. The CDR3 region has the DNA TGTGCCAGCTCCAACGGACTAGCGGACCTCACCGGGGAGCTGTTTTTT. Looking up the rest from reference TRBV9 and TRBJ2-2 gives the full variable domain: DSGVTQTPKHLITATGQRVTLRCSPRSGDLSVYWYQQSLDQGLQFLIQYYNGEERAKGNILERFSAQQFPDLHSELNLSSLELGDSALYFCASSNGLADLTGELFFGEGSRLTVL.

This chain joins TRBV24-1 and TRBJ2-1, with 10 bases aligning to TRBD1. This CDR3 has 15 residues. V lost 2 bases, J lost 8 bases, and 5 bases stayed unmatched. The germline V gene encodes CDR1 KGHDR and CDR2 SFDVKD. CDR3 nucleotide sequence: TGTGCCACCAGTGATTGGGGGACAGGGGAGGATGAGCAGTTCTTC. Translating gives CATSDWGTGEDEQFF.

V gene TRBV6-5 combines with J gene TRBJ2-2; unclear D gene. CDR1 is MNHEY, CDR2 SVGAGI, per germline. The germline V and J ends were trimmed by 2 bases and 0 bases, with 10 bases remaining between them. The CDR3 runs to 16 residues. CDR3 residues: CASSYGRSTNTGELFF. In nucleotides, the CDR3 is TGTGCCAGCAGTTACGGCAGATCTACGAACACCGGGGAGCTGTTTTTT.

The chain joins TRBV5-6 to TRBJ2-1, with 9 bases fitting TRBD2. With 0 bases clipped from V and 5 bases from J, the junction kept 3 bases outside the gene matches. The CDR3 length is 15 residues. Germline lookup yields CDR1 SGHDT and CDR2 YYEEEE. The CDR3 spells CASSLGPSGNNEQFF. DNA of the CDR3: TGTGCCAGCAGCTTGGGTCCTAGCGGGAACAATGAGCAGTTCTTC. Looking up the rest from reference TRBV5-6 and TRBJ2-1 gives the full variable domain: DAGVTQSPTHLIKTRGQQVTLRCSPKSGHDTVSWYQQALGQGPQFIFQYYEEEERQRGNFPDRFSGHQFPNYSSELNVNALLLGDSALYLCASSLGPSGNNEQFFGPGTRLTVL.

The CDR3 region is CATSDVGASGRYNEQFF. The CDR3 DNA sequence: TGTGCCACCAGTGACGTCGGGGCTAGCGGGAGGTACAATGAGCAGTTCTTC. The gene calls are TRBV24-1 and TRBJ2-1, with TRBD2 matching over 11 bases. Trimming removed 4 bases from V and 4 bases from J; junction bases left unmatched: 8. CDR3 size: 17 residues. Germline CDR1 and CDR2: KGHDR and SFDVKD.

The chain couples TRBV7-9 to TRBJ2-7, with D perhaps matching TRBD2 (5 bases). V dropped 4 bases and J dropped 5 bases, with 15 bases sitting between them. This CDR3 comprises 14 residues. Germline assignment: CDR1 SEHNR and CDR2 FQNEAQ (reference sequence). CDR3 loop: CASSSEGIPDEQYF. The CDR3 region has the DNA TGTGCCAGCAGCTCCGAGGGAATTCCGGACGAGCAGTACTTC. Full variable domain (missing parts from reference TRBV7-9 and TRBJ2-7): DTGVSQNPRHKITKRGQNVTFRCDPISEHNRLYWYRQTLGQGPEFLTYFQNEAQLEKSRLLSDRFSAERPKGSFSTLEIQRTEQGDSAMYLCASSSEGIPDEQYFGPGTRLTVT.

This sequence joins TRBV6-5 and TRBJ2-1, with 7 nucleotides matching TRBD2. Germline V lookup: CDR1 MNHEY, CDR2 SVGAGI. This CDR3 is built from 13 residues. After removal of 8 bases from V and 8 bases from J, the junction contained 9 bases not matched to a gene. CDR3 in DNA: TGTGCCAGCCGGAGGGGCGCGGGGGATGAGCAGTTCTTC. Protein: CASRRGAGDEQFF.

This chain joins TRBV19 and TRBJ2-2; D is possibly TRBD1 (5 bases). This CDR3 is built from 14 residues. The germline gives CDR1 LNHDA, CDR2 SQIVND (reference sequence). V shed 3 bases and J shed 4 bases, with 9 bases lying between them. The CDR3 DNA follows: TGTGCCAGTAGTATGACAGTTACCACCGGGGAGCTGTTTTTT. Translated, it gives CASSMTVTTGELFF.

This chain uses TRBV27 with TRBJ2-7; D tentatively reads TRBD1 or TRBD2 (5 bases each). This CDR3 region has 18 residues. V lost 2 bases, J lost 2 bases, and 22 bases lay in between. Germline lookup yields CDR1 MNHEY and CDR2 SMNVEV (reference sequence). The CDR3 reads CASSLKAGQGPLTYEQYV. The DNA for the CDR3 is TGTGCCAGCAGTTTAAAGGCCGGCCAGGGACCTCTGACCTACGAGCAGTACGTC.

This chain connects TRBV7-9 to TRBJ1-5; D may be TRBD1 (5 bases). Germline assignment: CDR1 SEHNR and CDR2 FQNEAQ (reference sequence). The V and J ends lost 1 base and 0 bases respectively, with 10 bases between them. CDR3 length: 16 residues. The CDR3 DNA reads TGTGCCAGCAGCTTAGGGACAACCAATAGCAATCAGCCCCAGCATTTT. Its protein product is CASSLGTTNSNQPQHF.

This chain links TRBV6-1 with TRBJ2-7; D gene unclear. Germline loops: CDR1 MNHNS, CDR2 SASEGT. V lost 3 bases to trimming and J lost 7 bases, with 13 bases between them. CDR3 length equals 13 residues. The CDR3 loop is CASSDPGPWEQYV. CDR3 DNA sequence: TGTGCCAGCAGTGATCCTGGACCTTGGGAGCAGTACGTC.

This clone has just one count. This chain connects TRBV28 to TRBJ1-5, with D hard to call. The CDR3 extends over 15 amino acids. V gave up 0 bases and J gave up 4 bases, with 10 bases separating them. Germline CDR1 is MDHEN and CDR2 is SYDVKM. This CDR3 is CASSLWWEGNQPQHF. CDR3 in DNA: TGTGCCAGCAGTTTATGGTGGGAAGGGAATCAGCCCCAGCATTTT.

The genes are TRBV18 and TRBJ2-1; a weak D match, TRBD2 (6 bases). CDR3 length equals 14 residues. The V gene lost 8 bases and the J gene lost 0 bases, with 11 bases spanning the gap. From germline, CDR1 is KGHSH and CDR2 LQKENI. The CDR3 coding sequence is TGTGCCAGCGCACGGGGGAGCTCCTACAATGAGCAGTTCTTC. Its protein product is CASARGSSYNEQFF.

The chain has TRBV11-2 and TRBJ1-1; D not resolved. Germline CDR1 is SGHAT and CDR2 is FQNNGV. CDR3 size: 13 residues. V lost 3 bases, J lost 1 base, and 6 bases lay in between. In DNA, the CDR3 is TGTGCCAGCAGCTTTAACGGGAACACTGAAGCTTTCTTT. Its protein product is CASSFNGNTEAFF.

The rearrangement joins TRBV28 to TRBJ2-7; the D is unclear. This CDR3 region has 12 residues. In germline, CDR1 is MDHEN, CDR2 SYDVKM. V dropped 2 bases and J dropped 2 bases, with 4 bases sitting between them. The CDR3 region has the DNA TGTGCCAGCAGTTTAGTTCCCTACGAGCAGTACTTC. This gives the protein CASSLVPYEQYF.